This T cell receptor beta chain was documented in a study of neurological immune-mediated disorders. Study results and limitations: The absence of shared CDR3 amino acid sequences among expanded clones across subjects suggests private repertoires in all groups.

The authors produced cDNA by 5'RACE using 10-nucleotide random UMIs. Using its own MiXCR run on the 5' RACE reads, TCRdb lists one record per CDR3 protein. The data hold about 87,000 distinct CDR3 sequences, with under 4.5% observed a single time. This CDR3 has 14 amino acids. In regard to this clonotype: Its antigen remains unknown. A much larger clone differs by one base, so this may be a read error.

The chain has TRBV12-3 or TRBV12-4 and TRBJ1-6, with D perhaps TRBD1 (5 bases). The origin of this receptor is a woman between 45 and 60 years old with multiple sclerosis. Sequenced input: PBMCs. The CDR3 spells CASSFVQGNSPLNF. In DNA form, the CDR3 reads TGTGCCAGCAGTTTTGTGCAGGGTAATTCACCCCTCAACTTT.